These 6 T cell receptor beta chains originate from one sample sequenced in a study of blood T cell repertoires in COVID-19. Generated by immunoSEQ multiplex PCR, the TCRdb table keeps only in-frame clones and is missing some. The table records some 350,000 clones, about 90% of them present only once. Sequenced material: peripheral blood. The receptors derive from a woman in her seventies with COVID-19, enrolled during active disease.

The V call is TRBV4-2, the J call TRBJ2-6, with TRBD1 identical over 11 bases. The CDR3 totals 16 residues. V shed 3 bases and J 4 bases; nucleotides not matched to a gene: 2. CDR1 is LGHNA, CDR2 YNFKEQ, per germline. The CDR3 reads CASSQDRGPGANVLTF. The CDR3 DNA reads TGTGCCAGCAGCCAGGACAGGGGGCCGGGGGCCAACGTCCTGACTTTC.

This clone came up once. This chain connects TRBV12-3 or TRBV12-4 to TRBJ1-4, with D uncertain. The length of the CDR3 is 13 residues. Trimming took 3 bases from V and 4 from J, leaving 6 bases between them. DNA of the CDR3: TGTGCCAGCAGTTTGTTCCTTAATGAAAAACTGTTTTTT. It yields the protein CASSLFLNEKLFF.

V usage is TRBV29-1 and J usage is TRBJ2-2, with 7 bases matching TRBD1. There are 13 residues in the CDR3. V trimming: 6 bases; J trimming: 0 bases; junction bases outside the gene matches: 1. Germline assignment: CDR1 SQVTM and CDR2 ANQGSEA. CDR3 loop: CSVGTANTGELFF. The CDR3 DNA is TGCAGCGTGGGGACAGCGAACACCGGGGAGCTGTTTTTT.

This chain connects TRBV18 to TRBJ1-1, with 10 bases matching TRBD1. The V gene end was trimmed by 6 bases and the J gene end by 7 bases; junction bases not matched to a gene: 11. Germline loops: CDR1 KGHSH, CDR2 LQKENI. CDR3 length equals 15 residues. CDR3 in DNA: TGTGCCAGCTCCCTCATCGACAGGGGGCATCGTGAAGCTTTCTTT. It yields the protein CASSLIDRGHREAFF.

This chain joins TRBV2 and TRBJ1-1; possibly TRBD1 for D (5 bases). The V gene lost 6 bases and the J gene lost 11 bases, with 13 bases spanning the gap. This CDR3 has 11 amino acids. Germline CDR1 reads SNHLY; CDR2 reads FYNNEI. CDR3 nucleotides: TGTGCCAGCAGAAAGAAGGGGCCGGCTTTCTTT. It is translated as CASRKKGPAFF.

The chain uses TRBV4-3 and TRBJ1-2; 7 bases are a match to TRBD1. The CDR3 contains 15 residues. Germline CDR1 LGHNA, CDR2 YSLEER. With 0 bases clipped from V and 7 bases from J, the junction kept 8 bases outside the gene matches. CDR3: CASSQDPRDRSGYTF. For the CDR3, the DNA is TGCGCCAGCAGCCAAGATCCACGGGACAGAAGTGGCTACACCTTC.